This TCR beta chain was recovered during a study of blood T cell repertoires in COVID-19. Study overall: The United States, Italy and Spain provided the acute and convalescent COVID-19 samples.

Original data processing: Estimates of nucleated cell counts were drawn from the amplification of reference gene primers. Here immunoSEQ multiplex PCR was the method, and the copy in TCRdb shows in-frame clones only, minus some. V and J calls and clone size come straight from that table; D and trimming were deduced from the DNA. The data show approximately 60,000 clones, with under 90% seen just once and approximately 3% held by the top ten. Germline V gene data show CDR1 as SGHNT and CDR2 as YYREEE (reference sequence). The length of the CDR3 is 14 residues. V shed 4 bases and J shed 2 bases, with 11 bases lying between them.

The sequenced sample was peripheral blood. The V and J genes are TRBV5-4 and TRBJ2-3; TRBD2 is a possible D gene (6 bases). The receptor's source is a middle-aged man with active COVID-19. The CDR3 DNA reads TGTGCCAGCAGCCGGGACTCCACCACAGATACGCAGTATTTT. As protein: CASSRDSTTDTQYF.